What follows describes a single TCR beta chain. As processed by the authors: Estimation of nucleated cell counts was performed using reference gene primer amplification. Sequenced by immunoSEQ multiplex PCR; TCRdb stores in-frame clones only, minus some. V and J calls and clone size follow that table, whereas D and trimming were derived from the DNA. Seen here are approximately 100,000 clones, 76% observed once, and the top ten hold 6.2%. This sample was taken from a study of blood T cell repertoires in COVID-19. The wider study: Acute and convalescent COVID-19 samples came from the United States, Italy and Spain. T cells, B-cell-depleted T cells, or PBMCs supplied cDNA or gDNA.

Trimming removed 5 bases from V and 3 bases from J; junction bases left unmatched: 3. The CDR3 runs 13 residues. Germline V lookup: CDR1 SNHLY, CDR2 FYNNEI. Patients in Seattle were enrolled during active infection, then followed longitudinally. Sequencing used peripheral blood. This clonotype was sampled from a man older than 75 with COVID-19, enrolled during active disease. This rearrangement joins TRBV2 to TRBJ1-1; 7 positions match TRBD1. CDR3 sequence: CASSPDRDTEAFF. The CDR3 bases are TGTGCCAGCAGTCCTGACAGGGACACTGAAGCTTTCTTT.